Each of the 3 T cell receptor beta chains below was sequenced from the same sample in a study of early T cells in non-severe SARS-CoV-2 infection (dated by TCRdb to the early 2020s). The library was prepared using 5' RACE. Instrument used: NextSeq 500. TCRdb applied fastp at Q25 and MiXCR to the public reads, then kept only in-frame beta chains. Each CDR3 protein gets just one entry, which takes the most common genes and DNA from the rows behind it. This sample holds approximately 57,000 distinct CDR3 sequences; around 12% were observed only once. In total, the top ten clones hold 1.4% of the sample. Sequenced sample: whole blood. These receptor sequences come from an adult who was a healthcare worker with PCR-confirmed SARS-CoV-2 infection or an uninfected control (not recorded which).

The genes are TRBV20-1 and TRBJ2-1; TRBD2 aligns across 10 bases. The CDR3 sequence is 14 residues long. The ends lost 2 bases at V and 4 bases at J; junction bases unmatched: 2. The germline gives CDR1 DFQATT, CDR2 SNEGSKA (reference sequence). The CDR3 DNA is TGCAGTGCTAGAACACTAGCGGGGTACAATGAGCAGTTCTTC. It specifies CSARTLAGYNEQFF.

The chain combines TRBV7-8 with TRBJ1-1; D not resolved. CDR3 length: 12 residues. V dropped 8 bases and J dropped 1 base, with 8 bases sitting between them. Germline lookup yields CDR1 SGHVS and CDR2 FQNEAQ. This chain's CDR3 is CASRGKNTEAFF. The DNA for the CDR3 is TGTGCCAGCCGAGGAAAGAACACTGAAGCTTTCTTT.

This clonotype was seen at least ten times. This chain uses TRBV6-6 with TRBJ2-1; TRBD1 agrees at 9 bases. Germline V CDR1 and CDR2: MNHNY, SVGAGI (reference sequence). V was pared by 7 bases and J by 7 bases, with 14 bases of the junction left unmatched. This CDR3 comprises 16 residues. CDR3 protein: CASTGPGQGVWNEQFF. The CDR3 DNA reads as TGTGCCAGCACCGGACCGGGACAGGGAGTATGGAATGAGCAGTTCTTC.